This note documents a single T cell receptor beta chain sequence. Its target antigen remains unknown. No clone much larger than this one lies a single base away; base qualities are absent. The data belong to a study of early T cells in non-severe SARS-CoV-2 infection (dated by TCRdb to the early 2020s). For the wider study: TCR sequencing used bulk RNA from unsorted whole blood, so alpha and beta chains could not be paired.

A case-control design nested within a healthcare worker cohort in London, UK, was used, with weekly nasopharyngeal swab PCR tests and blood sampling performed. Healthcare workers were enrolled in the week of the UK lockdown, from 23 to 31 March 2020, and were followed every week for up to 16 weeks. Library preparation employed 5' RACE. Instrument used: NextSeq 500. In the TCR library protocol, unique molecular identifiers were attached to individual cDNA molecules to correct for PCR bias and sequencing error. Both TCR alpha and beta chains were sequenced, and tight co-correlation was observed between alpha and beta sequence abundances in each sample. As for how the authors treated the data: Decombinator V4 was used to annotate the V gene, J gene and CDR3 of the TCR sequences. Expanded TCRs were defined as changing significantly between any two time points under a Poisson model with p below 0.0001. TCR abundances were normalised to the total number of TCRs sequenced per sample and were expressed as counts per million. MAIT TCRs were defined by TRAV1-2 paired with TRAJ12, TRAJ20 or TRAJ33, and iNKT TCRs by TRAV10 paired with TRAJ18. A search of VDJdb, accessed on 1 November 2021, was run for TCRs annotated to CMV, EBV and SARS-CoV-2, with TCRs annotated for multiple antigens excluded. TCRdb's own reprocessing of the public reads used fastp at Q25 and MiXCR and kept productive beta chains. A single entry per CDR3 protein holds the most common genes and DNA from its merged rows. The V and J calls and clone size come from TCRdb's table, not from the authors' own analysis. In this sample the table shows about 83,000 distinct CDR3 sequences, roughly 15% of which occur a single time. Of the sample, over 1.2% falls within the top ten clones.

Trimming takes 6 bases from V and 5 bases from J, and the germline ends sit 11 bases apart. The germline V gene gives CDR1 as SQVTM and CDR2 as ANQGSEA. The CDR3 numbers 11 residues from cysteine through phenylalanine. The sequence is cut down to CDR3 DNA, 33 bases in frame from base 1. Broader findings and caveats from the paper: VDJdb matching was skewed toward anti-spike CD8 responses, so virus-specific expansions were likely underestimated and private and CD4 specificities were missed.

Sequencing used whole blood. The clonotype was recovered from an adult who was a healthcare worker with PCR-confirmed SARS-CoV-2 infection or an uninfected control (not recorded which). Recombination joined TRBV29-1 with TRBJ2-7; a tentative D call is TRBD1 (6 bases match). The CDR3 protein sequence reads: CSVSTGNEQYF. The base sequence is TGCAGCGTCTCCACAGGGAACGAGCAGTACTTC.